The 30 T cell receptor beta chains listed next were all sequenced from one sample in a study of T cell changes during pregnancy in multiple sclerosis. Using immunoSEQ multiplex PCR, the repertoire was profiled, and TCRdb retains in-frame clones only, with some absent. The sample has about 84,000 clones, nearly 95% seen once. This sample comprised peripheral blood, obtained in the second trimester of pregnancy. The receptors were gathered from a female donor in good health, enrolled as a control in a pregnancy study.

The CDR3, as DNA: TGCAGTGCTCGGACACAGTACGAGCAGTACTTC. Its translation is CSARTQYEQYF. The chain carries TRBV20-1 and TRBJ2-7; the D gene is possibly TRBD1 (5 bases). V was cut by 5 bases and J by 4 bases, with 9 bases left in between. This CDR3 has 11 amino acids. Germline assignment: CDR1 DFQATT and CDR2 SNEGSKA (reference sequence).

The chain carries TRBV7-9 and TRBJ2-3; unclear D gene. This CDR3 is 12 amino acids long. The V gene's germline CDR1 is SEHNR and CDR2 FQNEAQ (reference sequence). Trimming removed 4 bases from V and 5 bases from J, with 7 bases in between. This CDR3 is CASSSSGDTQYF. The CDR3 nucleotides read TGTGCCAGCAGCTCGTCGGGAGATACGCAGTATTTT.

The V gene is TRBV7-2, the J gene TRBJ2-1; no firm D call. The V end lost 1 base, the J end lost 3 bases, and 13 bases lay between the germline ends. Germline V lookup: CDR1 SGHTA, CDR2 FQGNSA. The CDR3 length is 16 residues. CDR3 sequence reads: CASSLVGEVFYNEQFF. For the CDR3, the DNA is TGTGCCAGCAGCTTAGTAGGAGAGGTGTTCTACAATGAGCAGTTCTTC.

The V and J genes are TRBV5-6 and TRBJ2-2; D is undetermined. The germline V and J ends were trimmed by 1 base and 5 bases, with 6 bases remaining between them. CDR3 length equals 13 residues. CDR1 is SGHDT and CDR2 is YYEEEE in the germline V gene. CDR3 bases: TGTGCCAGCAGCTTGAGCTGGACCGGGGAGCTGTTTTTT. Protein product: CASSLSWTGELFF.

V gene TRBV21-1 combines with J gene TRBJ2-1; the D call in the table, TRBD2, was not verified against the DNA. TRBV21-1 is flagged as a pseudogene. The length of the CDR3 is 15 residues. In DNA, the CDR3 is TGTGCCAGCCCGTCGGGGAGGACGTGGTACAATGAGCAGTTCTTC. Its translation: CASPSGRTWYNEQFF.

This clone was seen just once. The chain has TRBV11-1 and TRBJ2-7; TRBD2 might be the D (6 bases). The germline CDR1 and CDR2 sequences are SGHAT and FQDESV (reference sequence). V shed 1 base and J shed 0 bases, with 13 bases lying between them. The CDR3 is 16 residues long. Here the CDR3 DNA reads TGTGCCAGCAGCTTAGTCATAGCGGAAAGCTCCTACGAGCAGTACTTC. Its protein product is CASSLVIAESSYEQYF.

The chain uses TRBV28 and TRBJ2-3; no firm D call. The CDR3 is made up of 12 amino acids. Germline assignment: CDR1 MDHEN and CDR2 SYDVKM. Deletions cut 7 bases from V and 1 base from J, with 6 bases between. The CDR3 coding sequence is TGTGCCAGCAACCCGGGCACAGATACGCAGTATTTT. Translation gives CASNPGTDTQYF.

V usage is TRBV6-1 and J usage is TRBJ2-7; tentative D call: TRBD1 (5 bases). The germline gives CDR1 MNHNS, CDR2 SASEGT. The V end was cut by 0 bases, the J end by 2 bases, with 14 bases between. CDR3 size: 16 residues. CDR3 protein: CASSEARAGRPYEQYF. The CDR3 DNA reads as TGTGCCAGCAGTGAAGCCCGCGCAGGGCGGCCCTACGAGCAGTACTTC.

This CDR3 is CASSLAVPGPAGNEQFF. The CDR3 region has the DNA TGTGCCAGCAGCTTAGCTGTCCCGGGCCCCGCGGGCAATGAGCAGTTCTTC. The V gene is TRBV7-9, the J gene TRBJ2-1; possibly TRBD2 for D (5 bases). The V gene lost 0 bases and the J gene lost 6 bases, with 18 bases spanning the gap. In germline, CDR1 is SEHNR, CDR2 FQNEAQ (reference sequence). The CDR3 length is 17 residues.

The V and J genes are TRBV28 and TRBJ2-7; a weak D match, TRBD2 (5 bases). Trimming removed 7 bases from V and 2 bases from J, with 15 bases in between. This CDR3 spans 14 amino acids. CDR1 and CDR2 from the germline V gene are MDHEN and SYDVKM. CDR3 bases: TGTGCCAGCACCGAAGGAGGTTCACCCTACGAGCAGTACTTC. Protein: CASTEGGSPYEQYF. Full variable domain (remainder filled in from reference TRBV28 and TRBJ2-7): DVKVTQSSRYLVKRTGEKVFLECVQDMDHENMFWYRQDPGLGLRLIYFSYDVKMKEKGDIPEGYSVSREKKERFSLILESASTNQTSMYLCASTEGGSPYEQYFGPGTRLTVT.

The chain uses TRBV19 and TRBJ2-4; no reliable D call. The germline V gene has CDR1 LNHDA and CDR2 SQIVND (reference sequence). The CDR3 consists of 16 residues. Trimming shortened V by 6 bases and J by 6 bases, and 21 bases separated the two germline ends. CDR3 sequence: CASSPNRFRRRNIQYF. The CDR3 DNA sequence: TGTGCCAGTAGCCCAAACCGGTTTCGTCGGAGAAACATTCAGTACTTC.

J is TRBJ2-1 and V is TRBV18, with 13 bases lining up with TRBD2. CDR3 length equals 16 residues. V shed 0 bases, J shed 10 bases, and the junction held 6 bases outside the gene matches. Germline CDR1 and CDR2: KGHSH and LQKENI. In DNA form, the CDR3 reads TGTGCCAGCTCACCACCGGGACTAGCGGGATCAGGGGAGCAGTTCTTC. This translates into CASSPPGLAGSGEQFF. Supplemented by reference TRBV18 and TRBJ2-1, the full variable domain reads NAGVMQNPRHLVRRRGQEARLRCSPMKGHSHVYWYRQLPEEGLKFMVYLQKENIIDESGMPKERFSAEFPKEGPSILRIQQVVRGDSAAYFCASSPPGLAGSGEQFFGPGTRLTVL.

The chain is built from TRBV27 and TRBJ2-7; perhaps TRBD1 as D (5 bases). The CDR3 is made up of 13 amino acids. CDR1 is MNHEY and CDR2 is SMNVEV in the germline V gene (reference sequence). The V gene lost 5 bases and the J gene lost 2 bases, with 10 bases spanning the gap. The CDR3 region is CASSAQGPYEQYF. The CDR3 bases are TGTGCCAGCAGTGCCCAGGGTCCCTACGAGCAGTACTTC.

The chain couples TRBV13 to TRBJ1-1, with D possibly matching TRBD1 (5 bases). The CDR3 runs 18 residues. The V gene's germline CDR1 is PRHDT and CDR2 FYEKMQ (reference sequence). Trimming stripped 2 bases from V and 1 base from J, with 20 bases between. The CDR3 nucleotides are TGTGCCAGCAGCTTACAAGCGCTCTTGGGGGGAACGAACACTGAAGCTTTCTTT. The encoded protein is CASSLQALLGGTNTEAFF.

CDR3 in amino acids: CASSFSGMGSYEQYF. As DNA, the CDR3 is TGTGCCAGCAGCTTTAGCGGGATGGGCTCCTACGAGCAGTACTTC. V is TRBV7-2 and J is TRBJ2-7, with 8 bases matching TRBD2. The CDR3 contains 15 residues. Germline V CDR1 and CDR2: SGHTA, FQGNSA. After removal of 3 bases from V and 0 bases from J, the junction contained 4 bases not matched to a gene.

V gene TRBV5-1 combines with J gene TRBJ1-1; 7 bases match TRBD1. The CDR3 covers 15 residues. CDR1 SGHRS and CDR2 YFSETQ come from the germline V gene. After removal of 2 bases from V and 4 bases from J, the junction contained 8 bases not matched to a gene. The chain's CDR3 is CASSFQGGAGTEAFF. Written as DNA, the CDR3 is TGCGCCAGCAGCTTTCAAGGGGGCGCTGGCACTGAAGCTTTCTTT.

This rearrangement joins TRBV6-1 to TRBJ2-3, with 10 bases lining up with TRBD2. Germline lookup yields CDR1 MNHNS and CDR2 SASEGT. The CDR3 length is 14 residues. The V gene end was trimmed by 2 bases and the J gene end by 5 bases; junction bases not matched to a gene: 1. CDR3 in amino acids: CASSELAGVDTQYF. The CDR3 nucleotides read TGTGCCAGCAGTGAACTAGCGGGAGTAGATACGCAGTATTTT.

CDR3 DNA sequence: TGTGCCACCGTAAGAACCGGGACACTCTCCTACGAGCAGTACTTC. It is translated as CATVRTGTLSYEQYF. V is TRBV2 and J is TRBJ2-7, with D possibly being TRBD1 (6 bases). This CDR3 spans 15 amino acids. V was cut by 10 bases and J by 0 bases, with 19 bases left in between. Per germline, CDR1 SNHLY and CDR2 FYNNEI.

This clone was seen once. The V call is TRBV6-5, the J call TRBJ1-1; D not certain. This CDR3 spans 11 amino acids. The V gene lost 7 bases and the J gene lost 7 bases, with 10 bases spanning the gap. Germline loops: CDR1 MNHEY, CDR2 SVGAGI. In nucleotides, the CDR3 is TGTGCCAGCACGGGGAGACTTGAAGCTTTCTTT. It yields the protein CASTGRLEAFF.

The genes are TRBV28 and TRBJ2-2; a weak D match, TRBD1 (5 bases). Trimming pared 6 bases from V and 4 bases from J, leaving 9 bases between. This CDR3 has 13 residues. Germline V lookup: CDR1 MDHEN, CDR2 SYDVKM. The CDR3 sequence: CASSRRGTGELFF. The CDR3 DNA reads TGTGCCAGCAGCAGAAGGGGCACCGGGGAGCTGTTTTTT.

V gene TRBV19 combines with J gene TRBJ2-1; 10 nucleotides match TRBD2. CDR3 length equals 13 residues. Germline V gives CDR1 LNHDA, CDR2 SQIVND (reference sequence). J was trimmed by 3 bases and V by 8 bases; bases with no gene match: 1. Here the CDR3 reads CASGTSDYNEQFF. The CDR3 region has the DNA TGTGCCAGTGGGACTAGCGACTACAATGAGCAGTTCTTC.

This chain joins TRBV10-3 and TRBJ2-3; TRBD2 matches at 8 bases. This CDR3 is built from 15 residues. The germline CDR1 and CDR2 sequences are ENHRY and SYGVKD. Germline trimming cut 10 bases from V and 3 bases from J; bases unmatched to any gene: 12. The CDR3 DNA is TGTGCCACCACGCTCGGAAGCGGGAGTACAGATACGCAGTATTTT. Protein: CATTLGSGSTDTQYF.

This clone was seen a single time. The genes are TRBV19 and TRBJ2-5; tentative D call: TRBD1 (6 bases). This CDR3 region has 18 residues. The ends were cut back, 5 bases at V and 0 bases at J, with 22 bases in the middle. Germline CDR1 reads LNHDA; CDR2 reads SQIVND (reference sequence). CDR3 sequence reads: CASSHGYPGHQYQETQYF. The CDR3 DNA reads as TGTGCCAGTAGTCATGGGTATCCGGGACACCAGTACCAAGAGACCCAGTACTTC.

The V gene is TRBV6-1, the J gene TRBJ2-3; a weak D match, TRBD2 (6 bases). Trimming left V 6 bases short and J 0 bases short, with 13 bases between. This CDR3 region has 15 residues. CDR1 MNHNS and CDR2 SASEGT come from the germline V gene. CDR3 residues: CASRPGLSSTDTQYF. The CDR3 nucleotides are TGTGCCAGCAGGCCGGGACTCTCTAGCACAGATACGCAGTATTTT.

The chain is built from TRBV2 and TRBJ1-5; D possibly corresponds to TRBD1 (5 bases). The CDR3 is 16 residues long. V was pared by 2 bases and J by 3 bases, with 14 bases between. CDR1 SNHLY and CDR2 FYNNEI come from the germline V gene. CDR3 sequence: CASSENLPRANQPQHF. The CDR3 coding sequence is TGTGCCAGCAGTGAAAACCTTCCCAGGGCCAATCAGCCCCAGCATTTT.

The chain uses TRBV5-5 and TRBJ2-5, with TRBD1 identical over 7 bases. The trim removed 2 bases at V and 0 bases at J, leaving 4 bases unmatched. The germline gives CDR1 SGHKS, CDR2 YYEKEE (reference sequence). This CDR3 is built from 15 residues. CDR3: CASSFEGADQETQYF. Here the CDR3 DNA reads TGTGCCAGCAGCTTCGAGGGGGCGGACCAAGAGACCCAGTACTTC. Based on the CDR3 plus reference TRBV5-5 and TRBJ2-5, the full variable domain is DAGVTQSPTHLIKTRGQQVTLRCSPISGHKSVSWYQQVLGQGPQFIFQYYEKEERGRGNFPDRFSARQFPNYSSELNVNALLLGDSALYLCASSFEGADQETQYFGPGTRLLVL.

The rearrangement joins TRBV2 to TRBJ2-1, with D unclear. The germline V gene encodes CDR1 SNHLY and CDR2 FYNNEI. V was pared by 2 bases and J by 6 bases, with 11 bases between. The length of the CDR3 is 14 residues. This CDR3 reads CASSERRNTNEQFF. In nucleotides, the CDR3 is TGTGCCAGCAGTGAAAGGCGGAACACCAATGAGCAGTTCTTC. Drawing the rest from reference TRBV2 and TRBJ2-1, the complete variable domain is EPEVTQTPSHQVTQMGQEVILRCVPISNHLYFYWYRQILGQKVEFLVSFYNNEISEKSEIFDDQFSVERPDGSNFTLKIRSTKLEDSAMYFCASSERRNTNEQFFGPGTRLTVL.

The chain combines TRBV10-3 with TRBJ2-2; 7 nucleotides match TRBD1. Germline values: CDR1 ENHRY, CDR2 SYGVKD. V was clipped by 2 bases and J by 5 bases; unmatched bases: 11. This CDR3 is 17 amino acids long. For the CDR3, the DNA is TGTGCCATCAGTGAGGACCAGACAGGGTCGGGGACCGGGGAGCTGTTTTTT. Its protein product is CAISEDQTGSGTGELFF.

This sequence joins TRBV29-1 and TRBJ2-7; the match to TRBD1 covers 7 bases. The germline gives CDR1 SQVTM, CDR2 ANQGSEA. V trimming: 7 bases; J trimming: 6 bases; junction bases outside the gene matches: 9. CDR3 length: 12 amino acids. CDR3 coding DNA: TGCAGCGCAGGGGACAGCCACAGCGAGCAGTACTTC. Protein: CSAGDSHSEQYF.

This chain connects TRBV5-6 to TRBJ2-5; tentative D call: TRBD1 (5 bases). Trimming removed 4 bases from V and 1 base from J, with 14 bases in between. CDR3 length: 15 residues. Germline loops: CDR1 SGHDT, CDR2 YYEEEE. For the CDR3, the DNA is TGTGCCAGCAGCCAGGGTTGGCAGTCCCAAGAGACCCAGTACTTC. Amino acids: CASSQGWQSQETQYF.